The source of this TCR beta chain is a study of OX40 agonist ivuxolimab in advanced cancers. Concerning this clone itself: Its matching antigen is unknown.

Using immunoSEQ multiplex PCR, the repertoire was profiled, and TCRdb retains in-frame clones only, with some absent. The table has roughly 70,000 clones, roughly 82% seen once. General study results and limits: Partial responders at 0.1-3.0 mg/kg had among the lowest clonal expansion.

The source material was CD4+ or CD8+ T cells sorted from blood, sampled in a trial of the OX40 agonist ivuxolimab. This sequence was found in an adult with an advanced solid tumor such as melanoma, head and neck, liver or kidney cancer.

The CDR3: CASSEMGGNQPQHF. In DNA, the CDR3 is TGCGCCAGCAGTGAAATGGGGGGCAATCAGCCCCAGCATTTT. This chain joins TRBV10-2 and TRBJ1-5, with D possibly being TRBD1 (5 bases). Between the trimmed V and J ends, which lost 3 bases and 2 bases, there was a span of 8 bases. Germline V gene data show CDR1 as WSHSY and CDR2 as SAAADI. The CDR3 runs 14 residues.